The following is a T cell receptor beta chain sequence with its context. The V and J ends lost 2 bases and 7 bases, in that order; junction bases with no gene match: 5. CDR1 is SGHRS, CDR2 YFSETQ, per germline. The CDR3 runs 14 residues. The data stem from a study of T cell changes during pregnancy in multiple sclerosis. TCRdb's table, derived via immunoSEQ multiplex PCR, lists solely in-frame clones and lacks some. The table includes over 90,000 clones, 92% detected once. This specimen was peripheral blood, taken after pregnancy. This rearrangement joins TRBV5-1 to TRBJ2-1, with 8 positions matching TRBD1. The receptor's source is a female donor with multiple sclerosis, enrolled in a pregnancy study. The CDR3 DNA reads as TGCGCCAGCAGCTTAGATAACAGGGGGAATGAGCAGTTCTTC. Translating gives CASSLDNRGNEQFF.